The T cell receptor (beta chain) described here comes from a study of blood T cells in healthy people across ages. Alongside a J-beta primer mix, a sample-barcoded 5' primer served in a second PCR lasting roughly 6 to 12 cycles. TCRdb re-called the 5' RACE reads with MiXCR, one entry per CDR3 protein. This table has some 940,000 distinct CDR3 sequences, 25% to 30% appearing once. About this clonotype: The antigen remains unidentified.

Germline V CDR1 and CDR2: MDHEN, SYDVKM. V dropped 6 bases and J dropped 1 base, with 16 bases sitting between them. CDR3 length: 15 amino acids. Study-wide points: Diversity figures derived from one million T cells were judged to underestimate the true value.

The sample was also linked to a second study, of T cells of mothers and their children.

This TCR was recovered from a woman in her thirties or forties in good health. Sequenced sample: blood. This sequence joins TRBV28 and TRBJ2-7; D may be TRBD1 (6 bases). The CDR3 bases are TGTGCCAGCAGGCCCTACACAGGGTTATCCTACGAGCAGTACTTC. This sequence encodes CASRPYTGLSYEQYF.